This record concerns one TCR beta chain sequence. Its antigen target is currently unknown. Per-base qualities were not stored, and no clone one base away is much larger. The data are from a study of cytomegalovirus exposure and HLA in healthy donors (TCRdb year 2017). Turning to the overall study: In an earlier analysis of roughly 500 of the donors, approximately 260 Gb of sequence data and 117 million unique TCR beta sequences from roughly 190 million T cells were reported. About 330 gigabases of sequencing data and around 85 million unique TCR sequences made up an early release that covered about 640 HLA-typed donors. Among the roughly 400 genotyped donors, around 81% belonged to the genetic ancestry cluster associated with self-reported Caucasian donors. The study was designed to test whether signatures of past pathogen exposure could be identified by cataloging public T cell receptors. The T cell repertoires of under 750 subjects were profiled by immunosequencing and related to cytomegalovirus serostatus. Besides the first cohort of roughly 660 subjects, a separate validation cohort made up of roughly 120 different subjects was used. To predict cytomegalovirus infection status, the study brought together high-throughput TCR immunosequencing, statistical association of individual TCRs with disease status, and machine learning. A later analysis re-analyzed previously published TCR beta repertoires from 666 donors and added high-resolution HLA genotyping to study TCR occurrence patterns. The later analysis used no new phenotypic data to find candidate immune exposures, relying instead on TCR beta sequences and their occurrence across donors. An earlier analysis of some 600 of the donors applied high-throughput TCR beta sequencing to assess whether each TCR beta V gene segment acted as functional or pseudogenic. Donor age, sex, ethnicity and CMV serostatus were compiled together with the repertoire data. Genome-wide SNP genotypes for about 65% of the roughly 670 donors were used in a later genetic analysis, which treated that subset as a discovery cohort. All discovery cohort repertoires had been generated using a single sequencing platform. HLA typing included class I and class II loci at four-digit resolution. The number of typed donors differed by locus: roughly 629-640 for A, B, C, DRB1 and DQB1; some 540 for DQA1; around 610 for DPA1; and some 430 for DPB1. Because of strong linkage in the cohort, a handful of DR-DQ haplotypes were treated as single units for association and clustering. Among some 410 genotyped donors of the cohort, an average of approximately 240,000 unique TCR beta nucleotide sequences was sequenced per donor, of which roughly 18% were non-productive.

There are 16 amino acids in the CDR3, from cysteine to phenylalanine inclusive. Just CDR3 DNA is preserved here, 48 bases in frame from base 1. The germline ends are 14 bases apart after V is trimmed by 1 base and J by 2 bases. As encoded in the germline V gene, CDR1 is SGDLS while CDR2 is YYNGEE. The cohort comprised fewer than 750 healthy bone marrow donors. At the time of sampling, every cohort member was nominally healthy, though immune exposures that went unrecorded were likely present. The donor tested CMV seronegative and was one of the 352 seronegative cohort members. A peripheral blood sample was provided by each donor, and peripheral blood mononuclear cells were used for TCR beta sequencing. Genomic DNA extraction from the blood cell samples was performed with the Qiagen DNeasy Blood Extraction Kit. Libraries were made using the immunoSEQ multiplex PCR assay. For the multiplex PCR, a mixture combining 60 forward primers for TCR Vbeta segments and 13 reverse primers for TCR Jbeta segments was used. The CDR3 region of rearranged TCR beta genes was amplified from genomic DNA with a multiplex PCR assay. Amplified TCR beta libraries were sequenced as 87-base-pair reads on the Illumina HiSeq System. The paper's processing steps were these. In a later analysis, tens of millions of unique TCR beta chains were counted across the approximately 670 repertoires, and around 11 million of these chains were shared by at least two donors. To remove PCR and sequencing errors, raw reads were error-corrected and collapsed into unique sequences using a nearest-neighbor algorithm that merged closely related sequences. CDR3 sequences were aligned to IMGT reference sequences to assign V, D and J gene segments. For a sequence to be retained, a match of at least six nucleotides was required to both a V gene segment and a J gene segment. A rearrangement counted as productive if the CDR3 had no stop codons and remained in frame with V and J, and every other rearrangement counted as non-productive. Following IMGT convention, CDR3 was defined as the stretch from the second conserved V-encoded cysteine to the conserved J-encoded phenylalanine. The earlier analysis of a few hundred of the donors excluded sequences that lacked an unambiguous match to a single V gene segment. In an earlier analysis of more than 500 of the donors, a V segment was called functional when productive rearrangements were above 56.7%, and segregating when the standard deviation between donors exceeded 5%. A statistical classification framework was developed to diagnose cytomegalovirus status using the catalog of TCR beta chain sequences. V and J gene assignment, in a later analysis, came from comparing TCR nucleotide sequences with IMGT/GENE-DB human TR gene sequences. In a later analysis, CDR3 sequences and most-parsimonious VDJ recombination scenarios were assigned using the TCRdist pipeline. In a later analysis, each TCR beta chain was defined by its CDR3 amino acid sequence together with its V-gene family, and reads lacking a unique V-gene family were excluded. As a way to deal with suspected cross-contamination and a sequencing artifact, a later analysis dropped 500 to 700 nucleotide sequences that were highly shared and had low generation probability. A later analysis calculated a clonal expansion index for each public chain from normalized within-repertoire ranks of inferred template counts. A later analysis computed generation probabilities with a VDJ recombination model fitted to out-of-frame rearrangements, and checked the results against IGoR. Hypergeometric tests were used in a later analysis to score TCR-TCR, TCR-HLA and TCR-CMV co-occurrence, with a repertoire-size bias correction applied to the TCR pairs. In a later analysis, false discovery rates were estimated by permuting HLA or CMV assignments 20 times. In a later analysis, co-occurring TCRs were grouped with DBSCAN, and TCRdist sequence similarity was added when clustering was performed within HLA-allele-positive subsets. Co-occurrence clustering excluded repertoires with fewer than 30,000 or more than 120,000 public chains, plus five with anomalous nucleotide sharing. Held by TCRdb, this immuneACCESS table contains in-frame sequences only and omits some clones. Under half of the omission traces to an unresolved V gene where checked; the cause of the rest is unknown. V and J calls and clone size are given by that table; D and trimming were obtained from the DNA. This sample comprises fewer than 200,000 clones, 87% of them detected only once. The ten biggest clones cover roughly 0.98% of the sample.

What the research found in general, with its limitations: According to a later genetic analysis, donors in an Asian-associated ancestry cluster had fewer N-insertions in productive TCRs than the approximately 670-donor mean. According to a later analysis, most CMV-associated TCR beta chains appeared to be HLA-restricted, and the HLA associations seemed to be driven largely by CMV exposure. According to the authors, the approach could potentially be generalized to other disease states and immunological phenotypes. Assigning TCR associations to individual alleles was difficult when HLA alleles, especially DR and DQ, strongly co-occurred. The presence/absence analyses assumed that sequencing depth was roughly uniform across donors, and that assumption may not be true. At a false discovery rate of 0.05, a later analysis linked 15,000 to 20,000 TCR beta sequences to specific HLA alleles. In a later genetic analysis, a missense DCLRE1C variant was associated with V-gene and J-gene trimming of TCR beta chains, and the association was replicated in an independent cohort. Because the 87-base-pair reads could not distinguish some IMGT-functional V segments, including TRBV6-2 and TRBV6-3, those segments were excluded. A later analysis reported that several top co-occurrence clusters appeared linked to parvovirus B19, influenza, CMV and Epstein-Barr virus. In vitro tests confirmed that three of the cytomegalovirus-associated TCR beta chains recognize cytomegalovirus antigens. This cohort had only TCR beta chains sequenced, and the lack of alpha or paired-chain data limited which features could be detected. In a later analysis, the rate of TCR association differed among HLA loci, with DRB1 alleles having the most associated TCRs and HLA-C alleles having the fewest. Because HLA typing was unavailable for some donors at each locus, only the typed subset was used in association tests. Approximately 18 rarely observed V segments, including chromosome 9 orphons, were excluded from the earlier analysis of several hundred of the donors because counts were too low. Immune exposure information for the cohort was limited to CMV serostatus. A further reported finding was that TCR beta sequences accurately predicted the HLA-A and HLA-B alleles for most subjects in the first cohort. A total of 150 to 200 TCR beta chains were listed by the study as associated with cytomegalovirus. A cluster of highly shared sequence variants was judged likely to represent a technical artifact of the sequencing pipeline. Most TCR sequences were seen in very few donors, while some public TCRs were found in many individuals. Cytomegalovirus status was reported to be diagnosed by the classifier with high specificity and sensitivity in both the original and validation cohorts. A later analysis found that HLA-associated TCR beta chains were more clonally expanded and had lower generation probabilities than equally common non-associated chains. An earlier analysis of some 590 of the donors showed that most TCR beta V segments appeared in productive rearrangements either about 87% or about 30% of the time, which broadly matched IMGT annotations. Correlated functional status among segregating V segments might be attributable to linkage disequilibrium, but an unknown experimental factor could not be ruled out.

This receptor was obtained from a boy aged 2-9 years in good health and CMV-seronegative. The chain is assembled from TRBV9 and TRBJ2-3; the D gene is perhaps TRBD2, from 5 matching bases. The material sequenced was PBMCs. Read as DNA, the sequence is TGTGCCAGCAGCGTATCTCCAGGACTGCACACAGATACGCAGTATTTT. Its amino acids are CASSVSPGLHTDTQYF.